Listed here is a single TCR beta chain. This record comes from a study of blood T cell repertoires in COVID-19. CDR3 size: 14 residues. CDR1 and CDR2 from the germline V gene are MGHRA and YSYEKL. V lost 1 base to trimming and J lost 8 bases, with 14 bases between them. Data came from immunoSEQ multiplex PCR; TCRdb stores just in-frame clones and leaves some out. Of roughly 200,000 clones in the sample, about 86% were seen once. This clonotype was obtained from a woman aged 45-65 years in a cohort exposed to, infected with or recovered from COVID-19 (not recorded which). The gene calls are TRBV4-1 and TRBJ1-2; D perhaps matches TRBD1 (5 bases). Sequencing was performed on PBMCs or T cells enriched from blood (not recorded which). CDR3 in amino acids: CASSQAEGRRGYTF. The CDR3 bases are TGCGCCAGCAGCCAAGCGGAGGGGAGGCGCGGCTACACCTTC.